This is a list of T cell receptor beta chains from one sample in a study of vaccination and CD4 T cells after COVID-19. TCRdb re-called the PCR reads through MiXCR, storing one row per CDR3 protein. The repertoire has approximately 2,500 distinct CDR3 sequences, less than 45% of them found once; the top ten carry around 45%. These TCRs' antigens remain unknown. Sequences were obtained from CD4+ T cells from blood, cultured in vitro. All receptors come from a human donor who had recovered from COVID-19. The CDR3 runs from the conserved cysteine through the conserved F or W. The D gene is left open where the match is weak. Clone size is given for some rows only: seen once, a few or many times, or a class if the clone is expanded.

clone_size,j_call,d_call,v_call,cdr3_nt,cdr3_aa
NA,TRBJ2-7,NA,TRBV9,TGTGCCAGCAGCGTATCAGGGATCTCTTCTTACGAGCAGTACTTC,CASSVSGISSYEQYF
NA,TRBJ1-1,NA,TRBV20-1,TGCAGTACGGGACACGGAGACACTGAAGCTTTCTTT,CSTGHGDTEAFF
NA,TRBJ1-3,TRBD1,TRBV20-1,TGCAGTGCTCCGAGACAGGGCCCTGGAAACACCATATATTTT,CSAPRQGPGNTIYF
NA,TRBJ1-1,NA,TRBV25-1,TGTGCCAGCAGTGAAACGTCCAGGACAAGGACTGAAGCTTTCTTT,CASSETSRTRTEAFF
NA,TRBJ1-4,TRBD1,TRBV27,TGTGCCAGTCACAGACAGGGGGAACATGAAAAACTGTTTTTT,CASHRQGEHEKLFF
NA,TRBJ1-2,TRBD1,TRBV11-1,TGTGCCAGCAGCTTAACGACAGGGGACTATGGCTACACCTTC,CASSLTTGDYGYTF
NA,TRBJ2-5,TRBD2,TRBV6-1,TGTGCCAGCAGTGTAGACGGGGGGAGGGAGACCCAGTACTTC,CASSVDGGRETQYF
NA,TRBJ1-2,NA,TRBV10-3,TGTGCCATCAGTGAGTCGAATAGGGATGGCTACACCTTC,CAISESNRDGYTF
NA,TRBJ2-4,TRBD2,TRBV5-1,TGCGCCAGCAGCAGGAGCGGGGGGATGATCGATGGAGCCAAAAACATTCAGTACTTC,CASSRSGGMIDGAKNIQYF
NA,TRBJ1-2,TRBD1,TRBV7-9,TGTGCCAGCAGCTTAGTCGGGGACAGGGGGCACAGTGGCTACACCTTC,CASSLVGDRGHSGYTF
few,TRBJ1-2,NA,TRBV30,TGTGCCTGGAGTGTAGAGGGGACTAACTATGGCTACACCTTC,CAWSVEGTNYGYTF
few,TRBJ1-2,TRBD1,TRBV2,TGTGCCAGCATAGTCAGGGGGGCTGGCTATGGCTACACCTTC,CASIVRGAGYGYTF